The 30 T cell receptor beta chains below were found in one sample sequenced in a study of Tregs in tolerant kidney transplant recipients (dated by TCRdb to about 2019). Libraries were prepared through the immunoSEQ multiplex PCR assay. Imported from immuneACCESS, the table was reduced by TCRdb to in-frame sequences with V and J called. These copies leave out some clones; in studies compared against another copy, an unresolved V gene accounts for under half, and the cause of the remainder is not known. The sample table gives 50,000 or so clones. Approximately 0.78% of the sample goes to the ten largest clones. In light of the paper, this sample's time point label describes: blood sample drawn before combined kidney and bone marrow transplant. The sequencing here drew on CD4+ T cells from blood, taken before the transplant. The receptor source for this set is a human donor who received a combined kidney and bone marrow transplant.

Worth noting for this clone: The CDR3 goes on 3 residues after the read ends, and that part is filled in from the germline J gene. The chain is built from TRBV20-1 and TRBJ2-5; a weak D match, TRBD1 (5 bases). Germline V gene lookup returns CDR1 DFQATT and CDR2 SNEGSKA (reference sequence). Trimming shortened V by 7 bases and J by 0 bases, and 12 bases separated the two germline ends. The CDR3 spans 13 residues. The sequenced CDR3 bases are TGCAGTGTGGGGCACCCGTACCAAGAGACC. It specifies CSVGHPYQET. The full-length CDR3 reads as CSVGHPYQETQYF.

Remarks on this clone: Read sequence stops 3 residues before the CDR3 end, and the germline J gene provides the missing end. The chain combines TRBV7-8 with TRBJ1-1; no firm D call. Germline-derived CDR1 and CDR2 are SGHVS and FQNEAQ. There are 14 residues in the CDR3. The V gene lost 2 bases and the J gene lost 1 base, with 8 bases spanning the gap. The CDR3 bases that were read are TGTGCCAGCAGCTTAAAATGGGCGAACACTGAA. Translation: CASSLKWANTE. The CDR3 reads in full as CASSLKWANTEAFF.

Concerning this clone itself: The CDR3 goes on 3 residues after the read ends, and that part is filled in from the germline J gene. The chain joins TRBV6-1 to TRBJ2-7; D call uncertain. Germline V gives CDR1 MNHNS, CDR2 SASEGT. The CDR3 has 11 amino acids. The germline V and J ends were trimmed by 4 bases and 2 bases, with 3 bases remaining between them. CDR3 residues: CASSAAYEQYF. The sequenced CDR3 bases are TGTGCCAGCAGTGCCGCCTACGAG.

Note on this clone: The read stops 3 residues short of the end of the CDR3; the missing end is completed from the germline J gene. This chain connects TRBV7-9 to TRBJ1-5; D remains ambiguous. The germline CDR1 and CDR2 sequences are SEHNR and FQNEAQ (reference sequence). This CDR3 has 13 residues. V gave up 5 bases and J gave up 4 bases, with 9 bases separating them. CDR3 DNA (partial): TGTGCCAGCAGCCAAGGACTGAATCAGCCC. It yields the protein CASSQGLNQP. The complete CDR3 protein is CASSQGLNQPQHF.

Partial CDR3 DNA: TGTGCCAGCACCCCTAGCGGAAGCACAGATACG. Protein: CASTPSGSTDT. The full CDR3 is CASTPSGSTDTQYF. The chain links TRBV2 to TRBJ2-3, with 7 bases fitting TRBD2. The read is 3 residues too short to cover the CDR3 end, so that end is filled in from the germline J gene. Germline V gives CDR1 SNHLY, CDR2 FYNNEI. Germline trimming cut 7 bases from V and 0 bases from J; bases unmatched to any gene: 4. The CDR3 totals 14 residues.

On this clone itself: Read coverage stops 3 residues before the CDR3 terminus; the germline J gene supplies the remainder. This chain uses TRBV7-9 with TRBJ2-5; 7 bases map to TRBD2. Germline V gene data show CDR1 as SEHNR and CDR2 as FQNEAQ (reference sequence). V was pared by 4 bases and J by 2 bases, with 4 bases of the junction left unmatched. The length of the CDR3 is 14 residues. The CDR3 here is CASSYLAVQETQYF. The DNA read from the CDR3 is TGTGCCAGCAGCTATCTAGCGGTACAAGAGACC.

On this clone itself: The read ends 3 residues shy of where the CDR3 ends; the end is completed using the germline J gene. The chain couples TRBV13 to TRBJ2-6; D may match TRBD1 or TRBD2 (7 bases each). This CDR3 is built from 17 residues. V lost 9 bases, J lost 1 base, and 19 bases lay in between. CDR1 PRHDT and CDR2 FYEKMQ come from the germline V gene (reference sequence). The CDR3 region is CASRRGEGASGANVLTF. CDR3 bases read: TGTGCCAGTCGAAGGGGGGAGGGGGCATCTGGGGCCAACGTC.

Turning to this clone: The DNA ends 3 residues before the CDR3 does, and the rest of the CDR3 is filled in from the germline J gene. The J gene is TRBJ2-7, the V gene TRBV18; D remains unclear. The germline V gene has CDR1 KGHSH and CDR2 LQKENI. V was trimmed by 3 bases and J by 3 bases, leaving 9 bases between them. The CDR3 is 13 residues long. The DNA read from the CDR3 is TGTGCCAGCTCACCCCCCCTTAACTACGAG. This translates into CASSPPLNYE. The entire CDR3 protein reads CASSPPLNYEQYF.

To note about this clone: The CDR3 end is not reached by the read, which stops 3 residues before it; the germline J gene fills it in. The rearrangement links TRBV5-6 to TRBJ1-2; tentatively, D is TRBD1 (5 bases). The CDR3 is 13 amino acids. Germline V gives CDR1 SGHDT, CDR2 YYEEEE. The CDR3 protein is CASSPPGVRGYTF. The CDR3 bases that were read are TGTGCCAGCAGCCCCCCGGGGGTACGAGGC.

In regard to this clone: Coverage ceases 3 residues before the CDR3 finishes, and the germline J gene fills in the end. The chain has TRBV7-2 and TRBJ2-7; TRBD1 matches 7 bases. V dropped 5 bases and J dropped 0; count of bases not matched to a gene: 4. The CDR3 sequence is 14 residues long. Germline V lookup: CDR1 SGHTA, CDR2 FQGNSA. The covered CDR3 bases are TGTGCCAGCAGCAAGGACAGGTCCTCCTACGAG. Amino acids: CASSKDRSSYE. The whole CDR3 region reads CASSKDRSSYEQYF. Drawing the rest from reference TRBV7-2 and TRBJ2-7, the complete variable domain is GAGVSQSPSNKVTEKGKDVELRCDPISGHTALYWYRQSLGQGLEFLIYFQGNSAPDKSGLPSDRFSAERTGGSVSTLTIQRTQQEDSAVYLCASSKDRSSYEQYFGPGTRLTVT.

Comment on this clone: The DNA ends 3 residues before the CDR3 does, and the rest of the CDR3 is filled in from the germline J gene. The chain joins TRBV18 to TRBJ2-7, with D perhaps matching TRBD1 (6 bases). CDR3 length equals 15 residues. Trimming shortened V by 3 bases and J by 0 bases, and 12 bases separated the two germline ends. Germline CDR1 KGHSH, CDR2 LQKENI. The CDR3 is CASSPTGQFSYEQYF. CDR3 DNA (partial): TGTGCCAGCTCACCGACAGGACAGTTCTCCTACGAG.

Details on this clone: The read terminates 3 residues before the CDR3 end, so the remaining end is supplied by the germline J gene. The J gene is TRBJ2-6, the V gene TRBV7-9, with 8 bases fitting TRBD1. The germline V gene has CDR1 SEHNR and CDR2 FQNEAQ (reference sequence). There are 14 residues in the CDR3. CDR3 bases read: TGTGCCAGCAGCCAGGACAGGGCAATTCATCTC. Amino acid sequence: CASSQDRAIHL. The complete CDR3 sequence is CASSQDRAIHLLTF.

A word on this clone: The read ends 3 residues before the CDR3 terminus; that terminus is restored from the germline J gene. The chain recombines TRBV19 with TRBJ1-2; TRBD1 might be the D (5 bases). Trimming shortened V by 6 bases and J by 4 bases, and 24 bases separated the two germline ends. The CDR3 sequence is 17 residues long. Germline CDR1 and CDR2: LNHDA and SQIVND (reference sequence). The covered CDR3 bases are TGTGCCAGTAGCATGAGGGGTAGTTGGAATAGAGGCTATGGC. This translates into CASSMRGSWNRGYG. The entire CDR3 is CASSMRGSWNRGYGYTF. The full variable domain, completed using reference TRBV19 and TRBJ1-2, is DGGITQSPKYLFRKEGQNVTLSCEQNLNHDAMYWYRQDPGQGLRLIYYSQIVNDFQKGDIAEGYSVSREKKESFPLTVTSAQKNPTAFYLCASSMRGSWNRGYGYTFGSGTRLTVV.

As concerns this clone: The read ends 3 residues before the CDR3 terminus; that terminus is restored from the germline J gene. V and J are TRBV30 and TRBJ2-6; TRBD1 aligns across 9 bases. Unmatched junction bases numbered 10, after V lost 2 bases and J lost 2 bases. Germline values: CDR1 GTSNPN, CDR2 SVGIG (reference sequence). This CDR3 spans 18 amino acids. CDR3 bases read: TGTGCCTGGAGTCGGACAGGGGAATTATTTACTGGGGCCAACGTC. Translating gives CAWSRTGELFTGANV. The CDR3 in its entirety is CAWSRTGELFTGANVLTF. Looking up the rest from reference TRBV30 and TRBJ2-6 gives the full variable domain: SQTIHQWPATLVQPVGSPLSLECTVEGTSNPNLYWYRQAAGRGLQLLFYSVGIGQISSEVPQNLSASRPQDRQFILSSKKLLLSDSGFYLCAWSRTGELFTGANVLTFGAGSRLTVL.

The CDR3 DNA, read in part, is TGTGCCAGCAGTGAAAATGTAGCCCCAGATACG. Protein: CASSENVAPDT. The whole CDR3 sequence reads CASSENVAPDTQYF. The chain carries TRBV6-1 and TRBJ2-3; no clear D. The read gets to within 3 residues of the CDR3 end, and the germline J gene fills in the rest. The CDR3 is made up of 14 amino acids. The germline V gene encodes CDR1 MNHNS and CDR2 SASEGT. V was pared by 2 bases and J by 4 bases, with 10 bases between.

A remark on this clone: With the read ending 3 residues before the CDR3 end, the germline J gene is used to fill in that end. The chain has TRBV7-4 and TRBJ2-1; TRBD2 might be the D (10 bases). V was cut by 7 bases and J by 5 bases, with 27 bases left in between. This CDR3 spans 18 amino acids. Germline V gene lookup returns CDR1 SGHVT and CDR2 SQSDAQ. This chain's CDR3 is CASTPGQGRLAGDNEQFF. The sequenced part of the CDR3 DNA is TGTGCCAGCACCCCAGGACAGGGGAGGCTAGCGGGGGACAATGAG.

The CDR3 is CASSPGQGRDTEAFF. The covered CDR3 bases are TGTGCCAGCAGCCCCGGACAGGGGAGGGACACTGAA. The chain is built from TRBV7-9 and TRBJ1-1, with 9 bases aligning to TRBD1. The read finishes 3 residues shy of the CDR3 end, and the germline J gene is used to complete it. The CDR3 is 15 residues long. CDR1 and CDR2 from the germline V gene are SEHNR and FQNEAQ (reference sequence). V gave up 5 bases and J gave up 3 bases; unmatched junction bases: 7.

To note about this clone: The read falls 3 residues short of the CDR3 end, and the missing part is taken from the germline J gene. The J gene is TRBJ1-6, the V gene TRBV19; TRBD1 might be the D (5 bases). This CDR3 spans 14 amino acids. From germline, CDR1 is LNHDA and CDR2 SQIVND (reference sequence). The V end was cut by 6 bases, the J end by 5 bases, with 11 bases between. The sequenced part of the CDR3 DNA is TGTGCCAGTAGCCTAAGGGGTGATAATTCACCC. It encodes CASSLRGDNSP. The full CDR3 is CASSLRGDNSPLHF.

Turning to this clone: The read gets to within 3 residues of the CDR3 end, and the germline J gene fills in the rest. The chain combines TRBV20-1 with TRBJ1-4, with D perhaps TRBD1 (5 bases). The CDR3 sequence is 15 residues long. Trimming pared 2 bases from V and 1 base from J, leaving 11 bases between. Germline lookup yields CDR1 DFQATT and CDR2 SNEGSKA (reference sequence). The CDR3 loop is CSARRQGVTNEKLFF. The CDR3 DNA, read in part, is TGCAGTGCTAGAAGGCAGGGAGTAACTAATGAAAAA.

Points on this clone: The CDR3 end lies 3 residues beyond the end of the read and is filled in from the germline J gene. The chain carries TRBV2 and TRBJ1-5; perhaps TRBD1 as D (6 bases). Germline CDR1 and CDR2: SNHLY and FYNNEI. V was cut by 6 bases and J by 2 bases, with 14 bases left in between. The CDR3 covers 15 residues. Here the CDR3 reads CASSRGGAGNQPQHF. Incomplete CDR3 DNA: TGTGCCAGCAGCCGAGGGGGGGCTGGCAATCAGCCC.

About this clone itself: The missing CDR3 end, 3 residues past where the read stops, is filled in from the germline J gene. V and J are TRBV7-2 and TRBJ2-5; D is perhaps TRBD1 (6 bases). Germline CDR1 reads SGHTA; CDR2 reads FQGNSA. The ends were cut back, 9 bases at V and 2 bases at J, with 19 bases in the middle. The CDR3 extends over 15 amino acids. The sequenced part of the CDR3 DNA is TGTGCCAGTAGCCGACAGGCCCACAGACAAGAGACC. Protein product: CASSRQAHRQET. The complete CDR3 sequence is CASSRQAHRQETQYF.

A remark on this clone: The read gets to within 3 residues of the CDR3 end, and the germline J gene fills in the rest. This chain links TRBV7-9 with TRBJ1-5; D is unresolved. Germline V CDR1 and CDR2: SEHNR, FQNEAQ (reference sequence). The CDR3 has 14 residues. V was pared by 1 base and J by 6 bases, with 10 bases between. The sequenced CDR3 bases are TGTGCCAGCAGCTTAGGGGCGAACCCTCAGCCC. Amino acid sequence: CASSLGANPQP. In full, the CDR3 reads CASSLGANPQPQHF.

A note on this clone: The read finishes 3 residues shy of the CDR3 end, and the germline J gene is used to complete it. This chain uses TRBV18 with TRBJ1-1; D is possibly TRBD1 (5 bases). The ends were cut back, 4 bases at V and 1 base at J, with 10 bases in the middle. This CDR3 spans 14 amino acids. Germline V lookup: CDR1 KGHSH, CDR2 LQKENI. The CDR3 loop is CASSRGHGNTEAFF. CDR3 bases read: TGTGCCAGCTCACGGGGCCATGGGAACACTGAA.

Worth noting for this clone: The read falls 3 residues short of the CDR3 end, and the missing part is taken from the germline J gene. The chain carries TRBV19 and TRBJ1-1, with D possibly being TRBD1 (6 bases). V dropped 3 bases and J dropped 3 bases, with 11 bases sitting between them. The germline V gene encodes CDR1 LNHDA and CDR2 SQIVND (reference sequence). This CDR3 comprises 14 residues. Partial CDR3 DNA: TGTGCCAGTAGTATTAGGGGGATGGACACTGAA. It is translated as CASSIRGMDTE. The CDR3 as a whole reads CASSIRGMDTEAFF.

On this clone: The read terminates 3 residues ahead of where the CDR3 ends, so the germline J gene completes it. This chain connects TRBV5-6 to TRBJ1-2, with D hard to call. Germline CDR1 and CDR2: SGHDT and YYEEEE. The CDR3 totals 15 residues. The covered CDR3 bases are TGTGCCAGCAGCTTCCTAACCATTACATCCGGGGGC. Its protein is CASSFLTITSGG. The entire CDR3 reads CASSFLTITSGGYTF.

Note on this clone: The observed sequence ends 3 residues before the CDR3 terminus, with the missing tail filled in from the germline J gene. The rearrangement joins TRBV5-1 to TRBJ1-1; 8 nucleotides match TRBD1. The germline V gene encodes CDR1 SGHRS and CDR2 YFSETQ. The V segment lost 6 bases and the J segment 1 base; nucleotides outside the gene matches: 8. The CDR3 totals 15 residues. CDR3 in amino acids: CASTNTGTGNTEAFF. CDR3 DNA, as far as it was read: TGCGCCAGCACCAATACCGGGACAGGGAACACTGAA.

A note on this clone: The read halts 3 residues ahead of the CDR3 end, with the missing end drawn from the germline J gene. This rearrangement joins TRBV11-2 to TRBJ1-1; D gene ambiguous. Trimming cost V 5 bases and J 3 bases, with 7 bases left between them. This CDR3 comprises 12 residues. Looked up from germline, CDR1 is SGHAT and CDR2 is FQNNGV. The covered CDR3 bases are TGTGCCAGCAGCCCCGGTTACACTGAA. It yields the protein CASSPGYTE. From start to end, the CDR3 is CASSPGYTEAFF.

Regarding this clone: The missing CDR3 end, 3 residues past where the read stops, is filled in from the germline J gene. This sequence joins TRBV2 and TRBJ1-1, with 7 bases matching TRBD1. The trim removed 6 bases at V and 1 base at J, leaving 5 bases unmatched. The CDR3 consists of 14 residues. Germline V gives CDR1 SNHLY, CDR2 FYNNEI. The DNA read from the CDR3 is TGTGCCAGCAGCAACAGACAGGGGAACACTGAA. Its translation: CASSNRQGNTE. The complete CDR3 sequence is CASSNRQGNTEAFF.

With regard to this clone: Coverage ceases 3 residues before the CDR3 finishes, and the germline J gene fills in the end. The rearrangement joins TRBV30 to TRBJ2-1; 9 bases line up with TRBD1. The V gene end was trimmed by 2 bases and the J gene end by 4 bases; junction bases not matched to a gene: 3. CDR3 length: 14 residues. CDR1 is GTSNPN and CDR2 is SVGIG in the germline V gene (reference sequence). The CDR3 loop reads CAWSTGTGYNEQFF. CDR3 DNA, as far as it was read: TGTGCCTGGAGTACCGGGACAGGGTACAATGAG.

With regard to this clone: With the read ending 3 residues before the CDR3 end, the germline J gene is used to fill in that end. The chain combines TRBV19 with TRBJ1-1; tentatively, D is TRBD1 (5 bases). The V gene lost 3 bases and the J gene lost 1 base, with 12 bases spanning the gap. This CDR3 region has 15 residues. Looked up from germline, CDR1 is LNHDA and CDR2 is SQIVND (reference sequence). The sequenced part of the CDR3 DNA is TGTGCCAGTAGTATTAGGGGACTGGAGAACACTGAA. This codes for CASSIRGLENTE. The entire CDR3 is CASSIRGLENTEAFF.